This TCR beta chain was sequenced in a study of T cell responses to AZD1222 COVID-19 vaccine. Notes on the study in general: It should be noted that donors were predominantly white British and more often female, and clonal diversity was possibly underestimated. Increased Spike-specific TCR breadth and depth were observed after two AZD1222 doses.

TCRdb's copy holds only in-frame clones and misses some; the assay was immunoSEQ multiplex PCR. The table has 150,000 or so clones, about 91% seen once. The table lists this clone with a few counts. Its antigen is not known. V was cut by 6 bases and J by 4 bases, with 11 bases left in between. The CDR3 contains 13 residues. Germline lookup yields CDR1 MNHEY and CDR2 SVGAGI. The clonotype was recovered from an adult in good health. Sequencing was performed on peripheral blood, taken on day 0 of AZD1222 vaccination. The chain is built from TRBV6-5 and TRBJ2-3; no definite D call. The CDR3 bases are TGTGCCAGCAGACGCGCCGATCCAGATACGCAGTATTTT. This sequence encodes CASRRADPDTQYF.